These 29 T cell receptor beta chains share one sample of origin, sequenced in a study of OX40 agonist ivuxolimab in advanced cancers. Repertoires were generated with immunoSEQ multiplex PCR, while TCRdb's copy carries only in-frame clones and drops some. The sample has approximately 74,000 clones; approximately 90% are singletons. The input for sequencing was CD4+ or CD8+ T cells sorted from blood, taken in a trial of the OX40 agonist ivuxolimab. These receptors came from an adult with an advanced solid tumor such as melanoma, head and neck, liver or kidney cancer.

V usage is TRBV29-1 and J usage is TRBJ2-5; D possibly corresponds to TRBD1 (5 bases). The CDR3 is 12 residues long. Germline CDR1 and CDR2: SQVTM and ANQGSEA. V was cut by 5 bases and J by 3 bases, with 10 bases left in between. The CDR3 is CSVQTREETQYF. The DNA of the CDR3 is TGCAGCGTTCAAACCAGGGAAGAGACCCAGTACTTC.

For the CDR3, the DNA is TGTGCCAGTAGTATAGATCGGGGACTAGCTAACGAGCAGTACTTC. Encoded protein: CASSIDRGLANEQYF. The V gene is TRBV19, the J gene TRBJ2-7; the match to TRBD2 covers 9 bases. Trimming took 0 bases from V and 5 from J; bases not matched to a gene: 5. CDR1 is LNHDA, CDR2 SQIVND, per germline (reference sequence). This CDR3 is built from 15 residues.

This chain uses TRBV7-2 with TRBJ2-7; D not resolved. With 2 bases removed from V and 0 bases from J, the gap between germline ends came to 11 bases. The CDR3 consists of 15 residues. Germline values: CDR1 SGHTA, CDR2 FQGNSA. The CDR3 DNA follows: TGTGCCAGCAGCTTAACGAGAACGAGCTCCTACGAGCAGTACTTC. Protein product: CASSLTRTSSYEQYF.

This clone came up once. The chain joins TRBV5-4 to TRBJ2-7; D perhaps matches TRBD1 (6 bases). Germline-derived CDR1 and CDR2 are SGHNT and YYREEE (reference sequence). The CDR3 consists of 14 residues. Trimming pared 5 bases from V and 0 bases from J, leaving 12 bases between. CDR3 residues: CASRPGHDSYEQYF. The CDR3 nucleotides read TGTGCCAGCAGACCGGGACATGACTCCTACGAGCAGTACTTC.

V is TRBV7-9 and J is TRBJ1-1; D remains unclear. The CDR3 is 17 amino acids. V dropped 2 bases and J dropped 1 base, with 17 bases sitting between them. Per germline, CDR1 SEHNR and CDR2 FQNEAQ (reference sequence). The DNA of the CDR3 is TGTGCCAGCAGCTTATCCCCCGGTGAAGGGAAGAACACTGAAGCTTTCTTT. It yields the protein CASSLSPGEGKNTEAFF.

The rearrangement joins TRBV20-1 to TRBJ2-7; D not certain. Germline loops: CDR1 DFQATT, CDR2 SNEGSKA (reference sequence). This CDR3 is built from 11 residues. Trimming removed 5 bases at V and 1 base at J, with 6 bases between. CDR3 sequence reads: CSASPSYEQYF. DNA for the CDR3: TGCAGTGCTTCCCCTTCCTACGAGCAGTACTTC.

This CDR3 reads CASSQGTGPYNEQFF. CDR3 nucleotide sequence: TGTGCCAGCAGCCAAGGGACAGGCCCCTACAATGAGCAGTTCTTC. The chain combines TRBV27 with TRBJ2-1, with 8 positions matching TRBD1. The V gene end was trimmed by 6 bases and the J gene end by 2 bases; junction bases not matched to a gene: 6. This CDR3 has 15 residues. Germline V gene lookup returns CDR1 MNHEY and CDR2 SMNVEV (reference sequence).

The chain is built from TRBV12-5 and TRBJ1-6, with D unresolved. The germline V gene has CDR1 LGHNT and CDR2 FRNRAP. The CDR3 length is 12 residues. V was cut by 5 bases and J by 6 bases, with 5 bases left in between. CDR3 sequence (DNA): TGTGCTAGTGGTCTTACTAATTCACCCCTCCACTTT. It yields the protein CASGLTNSPLHF. The variable domain in full, with the rest retrieved from reference TRBV12-5 and TRBJ1-6, is DARVTQTPRHKVTEMGQEVTMRCQPILGHNTVFWYRQTMMQGLELLAYFRNRAPLDDSGMPKDRFSAEMPDATLATLKIQPSEPRDSAVYFCASGLTNSPLHFGNGTRLTVT.

This CDR3 reads CASSTASSYEQYF. In DNA form, the CDR3 reads TGTGCCAGCAGTACGGCCAGCTCCTACGAGCAGTACTTC. This chain joins TRBV27 and TRBJ2-7; no clear D. Trimming removed 5 bases at V and 0 bases at J, with 8 bases between. CDR1 and CDR2 (germline): MNHEY, SMNVEV (reference sequence). The CDR3 loop spans 13 amino acids.

The chain employs TRBV11-3 and TRBJ2-1, with D possibly being TRBD2 (5 bases). CDR1 is SGHNT and CDR2 is YENEEA in the germline V gene. The CDR3 covers 14 residues. V was shortened by 3 bases and J by 0 bases, with 6 bases between the two germline ends. For the CDR3, the DNA is TGTGCCAGCAGCTTCACTAGCTCCTACAATGAGCAGTTCTTC. Translating gives CASSFTSSYNEQFF.

The chain couples TRBV7-9 to TRBJ1-2; a possible D gene is TRBD1 (5 bases). CDR1 SEHNR and CDR2 FQNEAQ come from the germline V gene (reference sequence). The CDR3 runs 13 residues. Trimming stripped 1 base from V and 7 bases from J, with 10 bases between. CDR3 nucleotides: TGTGCCAGCAGCTTAGTGACGGGACTTGGCTACACCTTC. Translation: CASSLVTGLGYTF.

The chain employs TRBV7-9 and TRBJ2-7; the D call may be TRBD1 or TRBD2 (5 bases each). Germline CDR1 SEHNR, CDR2 FQNEAQ (reference sequence). V gave up 3 bases and J gave up 3 bases, with 15 bases separating them. This CDR3 region has 15 residues. The CDR3 loop is CASSFDRGINYEQYF. CDR3 nucleotides: TGTGCCAGCAGCTTTGACAGAGGGATTAACTACGAGCAGTACTTC.

CDR3 coding DNA: TGTGCCAGCAGCTTACAGGGGGCCAACTACGAGCAGTACTTC. It encodes CASSLQGANYEQYF. J is TRBJ2-7 and V is TRBV11-2, with TRBD1 identical over 8 bases. Germline trimming cut 2 bases from V and 3 bases from J; bases unmatched to any gene: 3. This CDR3 is built from 14 residues. The germline V gene has CDR1 SGHAT and CDR2 FQNNGV.

V and J are TRBV27 and TRBJ2-2, with D unresolved. This CDR3 has 16 residues. V was clipped by 0 bases and J by 5 bases, with 13 bases between them. Germline V CDR1 and CDR2: MNHEY, SMNVEV (reference sequence). The CDR3 DNA is TGTGCCAGCAGTTTATCGGGTATCCAGCTTACCGGGGAGCTGTTTTTT. It translates to CASSLSGIQLTGELFF.

A note on this clone: At one boundary the junction diverges from the germline segment, which might be a read error. The chain combines TRBV30 with TRBJ2-5; 14 bases agree with TRBD2. The CDR3 has 17 residues. The V gene's germline CDR1 is GTSNPN and CDR2 SVGIG (reference sequence). The CDR3 nucleotides are TGTGCCTGGAGCCCTACCGGGACTAGCGGGAGTTGGGAGACCCAGCACTTC. Amino acids: CAWSPTGTSGSWETQHF. The variable domain in full, completed from reference TRBV30 and TRBJ2-5, reads SQTIHQWPATLVQPVGSPLSLECTVEGTSNPNLYWYRQAAGRGLQLLFYSVGIGQISSEVPQNLSASRPQDRQFILSSKKLLLSDSGFYLCAWSPTGTSGSWETQHFGPGTRLLVL.

The chain employs TRBV7-7 and TRBJ2-7; 7 positions agree with TRBD2. Germline V lookup: CDR1 SSHAT, CDR2 FNYEAQ (reference sequence). CDR3 length equals 14 residues. CDR3 amino acids: CASGSQGSSYEQYF. CDR3 bases: TGTGCTAGCGGGTCCCAAGGAAGCTCCTACGAGCAGTACTTC.

The chain employs TRBV6-5 and TRBJ2-1; no reliable D call. V dropped 0 bases and J dropped 0 bases, with 9 bases sitting between them. The CDR3 loop spans 16 amino acids. The germline CDR1 and CDR2 sequences are MNHEY and SVGAGI. The CDR3 sequence: CASSYSWPFSYNEQFF. The CDR3 coding sequence is TGTGCCAGCAGTTACTCGTGGCCTTTCTCCTACAATGAGCAGTTCTTC.

The rearrangement links TRBV4-3 to TRBJ2-7; no firm D call. Between the trimmed V and J ends, which lost 0 bases and 0 bases, there was a span of 9 bases. CDR1 is LGHNA and CDR2 is YSLEER in the germline V gene. This CDR3 spans 15 amino acids. CDR3 protein: CASSQESPGSYEQYF. The CDR3 nucleotides are TGCGCCAGCAGCCAAGAGTCCCCCGGCTCCTACGAGCAGTACTTC.

A single count supports this clone. The genes are TRBV9 and TRBJ1-2, with D possibly TRBD1 on 6 matching bases. Trimming removed 3 bases from V and 2 bases from J, with 14 bases in between. Germline V lookup: CDR1 SGDLS, CDR2 YYNGEE. The CDR3 spans 15 residues. DNA of the CDR3: TGTGCCAGCAGCGCCCCGGGACATTTGAACTATGGCTACACCTTC. The encoded protein is CASSAPGHLNYGYTF.

V and J are TRBV27 and TRBJ2-7; TRBD1 might be the D (6 bases). This CDR3 region has 15 residues. The germline V and J ends were trimmed by 2 bases and 3 bases, with 14 bases remaining between them. Germline values: CDR1 MNHEY, CDR2 SMNVEV (reference sequence). CDR3 sequence reads: CASSLTGFGGYEQYF. The CDR3 DNA sequence: TGTGCCAGCAGTTTAACAGGGTTCGGCGGCTACGAGCAGTACTTC.

The rearrangement links TRBV13 to TRBJ2-5, with 11 bases aligning to TRBD2. CDR3 length: 17 amino acids. The V gene end was trimmed by 5 bases and the J gene end by 5 bases; junction bases not matched to a gene: 13. Germline CDR1 reads PRHDT; CDR2 reads FYEKMQ (reference sequence). CDR3 in amino acids: CASSPPSLAGGRETQYF. CDR3 bases: TGTGCCAGCAGCCCTCCCTCGCTAGCGGGGGGTCGGGAGACCCAGTACTTC.

This clone occurred a few times. V is TRBV7-3 and J is TRBJ1-1, with no clear D. Germline lookup yields CDR1 SGHTA and CDR2 FQGTGA. This CDR3 is built from 15 residues. Trimming took off 5 bases at V and 0 bases at J, with 13 bases between the two ends. This chain's CDR3 is CASSPDGGLNTEAFF. For the CDR3, the DNA is TGTGCCAGCAGCCCAGATGGAGGGTTGAACACTGAAGCTTTCTTT. Full variable domain (rest looked up from reference TRBV7-3 and TRBJ1-1): GAGVSQTPSNKVTEKGKYVELRCDPISGHTALYWYRQSLGQGPEFLIYFQGTGAADDSGLPNDRFFAVRPEGSVSTLKIQRTERGDSAVYLCASSPDGGLNTEAFFGQGTRLTVV.

The chain carries TRBV2 and TRBJ1-3, with D possibly matching TRBD1 (6 bases). The CDR3 runs to 15 residues. V was clipped by 4 bases and J by 0 bases, with 10 bases between them. Germline loops: CDR1 SNHLY, CDR2 FYNNEI. The CDR3 bases are TGTGCCAGCAGTGTTGACAGGAGCTCTGGAAACACCATATATTTT. Translating gives CASSVDRSSGNTIYF.

The chain joins TRBV6-5 to TRBJ1-3, with D uncertain. Trimming took 0 bases from V and 9 from J, leaving 9 bases between them. The CDR3 extends over 13 amino acids. The germline CDR1 and CDR2 sequences are MNHEY and SVGAGI. The CDR3, as DNA: TGTGCCAGCAGTTACTCGACGGCTGGCACCATATATTTT. Translating it yields CASSYSTAGTIYF.

The chain uses TRBV27 and TRBJ1-6; D remains unclear. The germline V gene has CDR1 MNHEY and CDR2 SMNVEV (reference sequence). The CDR3 consists of 14 residues. V dropped 5 bases and J dropped 0 bases, with 5 bases sitting between them. DNA of the CDR3: TGTGCCAGCAGTGCGCACTCCTATAATTCACCCCTCCACTTT. It is translated as CASSAHSYNSPLHF.

The chain employs TRBV28 and TRBJ2-7, with D uncertain. Trimming took off 1 base at V and 2 bases at J, with 6 bases between the two ends. Germline CDR1 reads MDHEN; CDR2 reads SYDVKM. This CDR3 is built from 13 residues. CDR3: CASSLFRAYEQYF. In nucleotides, the CDR3 is TGTGCCAGCAGTTTATTCCGAGCCTACGAGCAGTACTTC.

This rearrangement joins TRBV7-8 to TRBJ1-4; 9 bases fit TRBD1. The CDR3 length is 15 residues. V trimming: 7 bases; J trimming: 7 bases; junction bases outside the gene matches: 10. The germline V gene has CDR1 SGHVS and CDR2 FQNEAQ. The CDR3: CASTPAGTGFEKLFF. CDR3 DNA: TGTGCCAGCACCCCCGCCGGGACAGGGTTTGAAAAACTGTTTTTT. The full variable domain, in which reference TRBV7-8 and TRBJ1-4 provide the parts outside the CDR3, is GAGVSQSPRYKVAKRGQDVALRCDPISGHVSLFWYQQALGQGPEFLTYFQNEAQLDKSGLPSDRFFAERPEGSVSTLKIQRTQQEDSAVYLCASTPAGTGFEKLFFGSGTQLSVL.

The rearrangement links TRBV9 to TRBJ2-1; D is tentatively TRBD1 or TRBD2 (6 bases each). V was cut by 2 bases and J by 2 bases, with 14 bases left in between. Looked up from germline, CDR1 is SGDLS and CDR2 is YYNGEE. The CDR3 consists of 16 residues. The CDR3 DNA is TGTGCCAGCAGCGTTTCCCGGGGGCCCCCCTACAATGAGCAGTTCTTC. Translating it yields CASSVSRGPPYNEQFF.

The chain is built from TRBV28 and TRBJ1-2, with D possibly TRBD1 on 6 matching bases. The CDR3 is 17 amino acids. Germline V CDR1 and CDR2: MDHEN, SYDVKM. V lost 4 bases to trimming and J lost 5 bases, with 23 bases between them. The CDR3 DNA reads as TGTGCCAGCAGTTCCACGAACGACAGGTGGATCAATTATGGCTACACCTTC. Amino acid sequence: CASSSTNDRWINYGYTF.